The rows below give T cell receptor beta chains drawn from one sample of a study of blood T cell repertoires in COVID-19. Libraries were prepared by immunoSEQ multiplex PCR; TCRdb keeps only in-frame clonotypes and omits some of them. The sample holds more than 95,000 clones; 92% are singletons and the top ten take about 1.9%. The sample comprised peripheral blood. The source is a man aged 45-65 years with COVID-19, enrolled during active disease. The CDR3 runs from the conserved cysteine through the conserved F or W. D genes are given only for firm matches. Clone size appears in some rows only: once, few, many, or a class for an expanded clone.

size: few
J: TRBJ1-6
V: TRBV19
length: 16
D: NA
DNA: TGTGCCAGTAGCCGGGAGGGGCAGGGACTGGATTCACCCCTCCACTTT
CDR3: CASSREGQGLDSPLHF

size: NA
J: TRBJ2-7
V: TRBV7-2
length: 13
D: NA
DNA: TGTGCCAGCAGCTTTAGCGGACCCTACGAGCAGTACTTC
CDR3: CASSFSGPYEQYF

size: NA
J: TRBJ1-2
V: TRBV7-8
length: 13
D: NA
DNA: TGTGCCAGCAGCCAACGGGGGGGCAATGGCTACACCTTC
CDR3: CASSQRGGNGYTF

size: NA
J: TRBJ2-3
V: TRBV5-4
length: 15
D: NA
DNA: TGTGCCAGCAGCTTGGGTAGCGGAGCGACAGATACGCAGTATTTT
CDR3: CASSLGSGATDTQYF

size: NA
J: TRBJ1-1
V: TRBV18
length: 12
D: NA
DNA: TGTGCCAGCTCACCACGGACAGATGAAGCTTTCTTT
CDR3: CASSPRTDEAFF

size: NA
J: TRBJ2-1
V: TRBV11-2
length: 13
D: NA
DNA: TGTGCCAGCAGTTTGGACAGAGACAATGAGCAGTTCTTC
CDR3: CASSLDRDNEQFF

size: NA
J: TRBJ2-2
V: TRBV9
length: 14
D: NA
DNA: TGTGCCAGCAGCGTGGGTGGGAGTACCGGGGAGCTGTTTTTT
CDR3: CASSVGGSTGELFF

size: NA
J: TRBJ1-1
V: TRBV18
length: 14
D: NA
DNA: TGTGCCAGCTCACCAGAGGGCAGTGACACTGAAGCTTTCTTT
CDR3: CASSPEGSDTEAFF

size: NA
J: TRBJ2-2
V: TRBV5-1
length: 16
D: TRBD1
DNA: TGCGCCAGCAGTGACCCGGGACAGGGGACCCCCGGGGAGCTGTTTTTT
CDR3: CASSDPGQGTPGELFF

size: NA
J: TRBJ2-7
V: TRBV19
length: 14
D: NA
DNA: TGTGCCAGTAGGTCCGGGGTGGAAAGTCACGAGCAGTACTTC
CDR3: CASRSGVESHEQYF

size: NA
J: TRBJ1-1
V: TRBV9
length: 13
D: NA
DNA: TGTGCCAGCAGCGTAGAGGGGTACGGTGAAGCTTTCTTT
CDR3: CASSVEGYGEAFF

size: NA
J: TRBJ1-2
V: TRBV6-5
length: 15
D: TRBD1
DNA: TGTGCCAGCTCCAACCTCGACAGGGCCTCTTATGGCTACACCTTC
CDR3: CASSNLDRASYGYTF

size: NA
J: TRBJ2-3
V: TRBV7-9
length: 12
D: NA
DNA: TGTGCCAGCAGCTTACCACAGGGTACGCAGTATTTT
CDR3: CASSLPQGTQYF

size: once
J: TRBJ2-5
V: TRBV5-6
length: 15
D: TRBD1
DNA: TGTGCCAGCAGCTTGACAGGGGTACTTTCAGGGACCCAGTACTTC
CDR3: CASSLTGVLSGTQYF

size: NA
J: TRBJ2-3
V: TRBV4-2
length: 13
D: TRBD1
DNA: TGTGCCAGCAGCCCTTTGGGGGCAGGGGGGCAGTATTTT
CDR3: CASSPLGAGGQYF

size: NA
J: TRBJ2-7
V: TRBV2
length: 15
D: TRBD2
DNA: TGTGCCAGCGAGGGCAGTCCGGGAGGGCCGGGCGAGCAGTACTTC
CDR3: CASEGSPGGPGEQYF

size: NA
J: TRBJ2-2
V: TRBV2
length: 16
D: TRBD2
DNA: TGTGCCAGCAGTGACTACGGGAGGCGGAACACCGGGGAGCTGTTTTTT
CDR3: CASSDYGRRNTGELFF

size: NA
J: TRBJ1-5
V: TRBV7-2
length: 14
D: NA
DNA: TGTGCCAGCAGCGTCAGGCAGGGTGACCAGCCCCAGCATTTT
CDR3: CASSVRQGDQPQHF

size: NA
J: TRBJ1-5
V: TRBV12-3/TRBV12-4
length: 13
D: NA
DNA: TGTGCCAGCACTGGGACTGTTAATCAGCCCCAGCATTTT
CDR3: CASTGTVNQPQHF

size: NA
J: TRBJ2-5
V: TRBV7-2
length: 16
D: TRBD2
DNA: TGTGCCAGCAGCCCGTGGGGTAGCGGGAGTAGGGAGACCCAGTACTTC
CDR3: CASSPWGSGSRETQYF

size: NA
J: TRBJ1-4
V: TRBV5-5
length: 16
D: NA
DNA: TGTGCCAGCAGCTTGAGAGGGGGTATGACTAATGAAAAACTGTTTTTT
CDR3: CASSLRGGMTNEKLFF

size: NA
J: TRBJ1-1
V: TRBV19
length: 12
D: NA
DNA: TGTGCCAGTAGTATGAAGTCAGTTCAAGCTTTCTTT
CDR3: CASSMKSVQAFF

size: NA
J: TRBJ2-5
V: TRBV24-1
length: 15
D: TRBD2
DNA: TGTGCCACCAGTCTTAGCGGGACACCCCAAGAGACCCAGTACTTC
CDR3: CATSLSGTPQETQYF

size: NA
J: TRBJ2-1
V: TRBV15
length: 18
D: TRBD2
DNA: TGTGCCACCAGCAGAGCCAGAGGTTTAGCGGGAGGCGGGTATGAGCAGTTCTTC
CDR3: CATSRARGLAGGGYEQFF

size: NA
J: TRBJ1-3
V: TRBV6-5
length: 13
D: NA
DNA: TGTGCCAGCAGCTTGGACACTGGAAACACCATATATTTT
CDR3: CASSLDTGNTIYF

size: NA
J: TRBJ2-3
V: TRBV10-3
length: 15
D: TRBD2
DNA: TGTGCCATCAGAGACCGGGACTACCGCGCAGATACGCAGTATTTT
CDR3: CAIRDRDYRADTQYF

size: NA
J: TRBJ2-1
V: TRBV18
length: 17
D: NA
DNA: TGTGCCAGCTCACCCTCCAGGGCCAGCATTTCTTACAATGAGCAGTTCTTC
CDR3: CASSPSRASISYNEQFF

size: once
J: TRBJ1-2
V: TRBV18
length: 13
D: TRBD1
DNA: TGTGCCAGCTCACCTCGGGACAGGGGCGGCTACACCTTC
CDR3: CASSPRDRGGYTF

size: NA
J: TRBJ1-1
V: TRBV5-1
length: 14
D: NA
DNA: TGCGCCAGCAGCTTGGATACAATGAACACTGAAGCTTTCTTT
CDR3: CASSLDTMNTEAFF

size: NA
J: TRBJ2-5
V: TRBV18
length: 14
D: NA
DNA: TGTGCCAGCTCACCACCAGGGGGTGTTGAGACCCAGTACTTC
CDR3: CASSPPGGVETQYF

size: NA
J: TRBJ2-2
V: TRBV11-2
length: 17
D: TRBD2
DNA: TGTGCCAGCAGTCGGACTAGCGGAAGCGGATACACCGGGGAGCTGTTTTTT
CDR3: CASSRTSGSGYTGELFF

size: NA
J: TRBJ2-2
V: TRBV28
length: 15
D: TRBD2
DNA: TGTGCCAGCAGTTTCGAAGGGAGGGCCACCGGGGAGCTGTTTTTT
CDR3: CASSFEGRATGELFF

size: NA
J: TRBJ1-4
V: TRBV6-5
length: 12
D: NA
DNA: TGTGCCAGCGGGGCTCCATACGAAAAACTGTTTTTT
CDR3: CASGAPYEKLFF

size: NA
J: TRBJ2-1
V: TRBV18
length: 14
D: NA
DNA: TGTGCCAGCTCACCAAGTAGCCAGGGGAATGAGCAGTTCTTC
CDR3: CASSPSSQGNEQFF

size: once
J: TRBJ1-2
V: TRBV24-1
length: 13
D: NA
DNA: TGTGCCACCAGTGACAGGGATAACTATGGCTACACCTTC
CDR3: CATSDRDNYGYTF

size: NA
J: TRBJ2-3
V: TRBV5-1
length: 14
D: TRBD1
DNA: TGCGCCAGCAGACAGGGGTTCAGCACAGATACGCAGTATTTT
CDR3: CASRQGFSTDTQYF

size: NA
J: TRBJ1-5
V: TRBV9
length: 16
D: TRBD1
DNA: TGTGCCAGCAGCACGGGGACAGGGGGAAGCAATCAGCCCCAGCATTTT
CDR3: CASSTGTGGSNQPQHF

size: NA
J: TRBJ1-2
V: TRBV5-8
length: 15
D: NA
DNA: TGTGCCAGCAGCTTGGCAAACAGGATATTCGATGGCTACACCTTC
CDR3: CASSLANRIFDGYTF

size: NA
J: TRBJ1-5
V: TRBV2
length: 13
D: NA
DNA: TGTGCCAGCAGCCGACAGACAAATCAGCCCCAGCATTTT
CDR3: CASSRQTNQPQHF

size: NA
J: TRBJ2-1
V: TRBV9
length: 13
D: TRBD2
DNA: TGTGCCAGCGGTAGGGAGGGGTACAATGAGCAGTTCTTC
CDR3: CASGREGYNEQFF

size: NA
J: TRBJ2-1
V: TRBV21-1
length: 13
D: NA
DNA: TGTGCCAGCAGCAAAGAGGAGGGCAATGAGCAGTTCTTC
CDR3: CASSKEEGNEQFF